The T cell receptor (beta chain) under discussion was sequenced for a study of cytomegalovirus exposure and HLA in healthy donors. Study as a whole: The approximately 110 validation repertoires, a later analysis reported, used the same platform as the approximately 700 first-cohort repertoires. Whole-study results and caveats: Reported results showed that the classifier diagnosed cytomegalovirus status with high specificity and sensitivity. More than 150 TCR beta chains were listed as cytomegalovirus-associated.

The donors were in the approximately 120-subject validation cohort, distinct from the approximately 700-subject first cohort. As regards this clone: The antigen is undetermined.

Germline V gene lookup returns CDR1 KGHSH and CDR2 LQKENI. The CDR3 runs 15 residues. V dropped 6 bases and J dropped 0; count of bases not matched to a gene: 5. The repertoire was sequenced with immunoSEQ multiplex PCR; TCRdb's copy has only in-frame clones and lacks some. Counted here are roughly 150,000 clones, around 93% occurring once; the ten biggest clones make up less than 2%. The gene calls are TRBV18 and TRBJ2-1; 7 nucleotides line up with TRBD1. Sequenced material: PBMCs. The origin of this receptor is a man younger than 30 in good health and CMV-seropositive. The chain's CDR3 is CASSPGQSSYNEQFF. For the CDR3, the DNA is TGTGCCAGCTCCCCGGGACAGAGCTCCTACAATGAGCAGTTCTTC.